Presented here are 15 T cell receptor beta chains from one specimen sequenced in a study of T cell responses to AZD1222 COVID-19 vaccine (dated by TCRdb to the early 2020s). Library preparation used the immunoSEQ multiplex PCR assay. Here the immuneACCESS table is served through TCRdb, limited to in-frame sequences with V and J called. Missing clones are a known gap in these copies; in checked studies unresolved V genes cover under half, and the rest lacks a known reason. For this sample there are 150,000 or so clones; roughly 89% appear just once. The ten largest clones capture 1.5% to 2% of the sample. According to the study, the label for this sample's time point signals: baseline before first vaccination. Sequences were derived from peripheral blood, sampled on day 0 of AZD1222 vaccination. The receptors stem from an adult in good health.

In DNA, the CDR3 is TGTGCCAGCAGCCGGGGCTTAGAGGATGGAAACACCATATATTTT. Translating it yields CASSRGLEDGNTIYF. The rearrangement links TRBV7-3 to TRBJ1-3; D is possibly TRBD1 (5 bases). Germline V gene data show CDR1 as SGHTA and CDR2 as FQGTGA. This CDR3 has 15 amino acids. Between the trimmed V and J ends, which lost 5 bases and 3 bases, there was a span of 14 bases.

V usage is TRBV4-2 and J usage is TRBJ2-3; possible D gene TRBD1, 6 bases. Germline CDR1 reads LGHNA; CDR2 reads YNFKEQ. This CDR3 contains 15 residues. With 3 bases removed from V and 0 bases from J, the gap between germline ends came to 10 bases. CDR3 residues: CASSQLGQSTDTQYF. The DNA of the CDR3 is TGTGCCAGCAGCCAGCTGGGACAAAGCACAGATACGCAGTATTTT.

This clone has only a few counts. The chain employs TRBV6-6 and TRBJ2-7, with 16 positions matching TRBD2. Germline V lookup: CDR1 MNHNY, CDR2 SVGAGI (reference sequence). This CDR3 has 19 amino acids. J lost 3 bases, V lost 6 bases, and 14 bases had no gene match. For the CDR3, the DNA is TGTGCCAGCAGACGATTGGGACTAGCGGGAGGGCCGTCGATCTACGAGCAGTACTTC. Protein: CASRRLGLAGGPSIYEQYF.

This sequence joins TRBV6-1 and TRBJ2-1; D may be TRBD2 (6 bases). Per the germline V gene, CDR1 is MNHNS and CDR2 is SASEGT. V dropped 1 base and J dropped 9 bases, with 10 bases sitting between them. This CDR3 is 13 amino acids long. The CDR3 spells CASSEGVGGEQFF. The CDR3 region has the DNA TGTGCCAGCAGTGAAGGTGTGGGGGGTGAGCAGTTCTTC.

This rearrangement joins TRBV28 to TRBJ1-2; D gene uncertain. The CDR3 extends over 12 amino acids. Germline V gene sequence: CDR1 MDHEN, CDR2 SYDVKM. V lost 3 bases, J lost 8 bases, and 10 bases lay in between. The CDR3 sequence is CASSLAGSGYTF. DNA of the CDR3: TGTGCCAGCAGTTTGGCGGGGAGCGGCTACACCTTC.

The V gene is TRBV5-5, the J gene TRBJ2-2, with D perhaps TRBD1 (6 bases). The CDR3 loop spans 16 amino acids. The germline V gene has CDR1 SGHKS and CDR2 YYEKEE (reference sequence). The V end lost 8 bases, the J end lost 3 bases, and 20 bases lay between the germline ends. The CDR3 sequence: CASTPVQGSHTGELFF. In DNA form, the CDR3 reads TGTGCCAGTACCCCTGTTCAGGGGTCTCACACCGGGGAGCTGTTTTTT.

J is TRBJ1-2 and V is TRBV4-1; D may be TRBD1 (5 bases). Per the germline V gene, CDR1 is MGHRA and CDR2 is YSYEKL. The V gene lost 4 bases and the J gene lost 8 bases, with 17 bases spanning the gap. This CDR3 has 14 residues. DNA of the CDR3: TGCGCCAGCAGCCGGGGCGGCAGGGCGGAAGGCTACACCTTC. It translates to CASSRGGRAEGYTF.

The chain combines TRBV9 with TRBJ2-1; 14 bases align to TRBD2. The junction had 12 bases not matched to a gene; V was cut back by 4 bases and J by 0 bases. The CDR3 length is 20 residues. CDR1 is SGDLS and CDR2 is YYNGEE in the germline V gene. The CDR3 here is CASSLGSGLAGDFSYNEQFF. CDR3 DNA: TGTGCCAGCAGCTTAGGATCGGGACTAGCGGGAGACTTCTCCTACAATGAGCAGTTCTTC.

The gene calls are TRBV7-9 and TRBJ2-1; TRBD1 is a possible D gene (5 bases). CDR1 and CDR2 (germline): SEHNR, FQNEAQ (reference sequence). V lost 1 base and J 1 base, leaving 17 bases between the germline ends. The CDR3 length is 18 residues. The CDR3 bases are TGTGCCAGCAGCTTAGGACCAGGGATTGAAGCGTCCTACAATGAGCAGTTCTTC. Residues: CASSLGPGIEASYNEQFF.

This chain connects TRBV7-9 to TRBJ1-5; D gene uncertain. The CDR3 is 16 amino acids. Germline-derived CDR1 and CDR2 are SEHNR and FQNEAQ (reference sequence). The germline V and J ends were trimmed by 1 base and 1 base, with 11 bases remaining between them. The CDR3 sequence is CASSLGSGGSNQPQHF. CDR3 coding DNA: TGTGCCAGCAGCTTAGGGTCAGGCGGGAGCAATCAGCCCCAGCATTTT.

V and J are TRBV21-1 and TRBJ1-2; the D call TRBD1 from the table was never checked on the DNA. TRBV21-1 is labeled a pseudogene. The CDR3 is made up of 16 amino acids. The CDR3, as DNA: TGTGCCAGCAGCATGGCGGCCGGGACAGCTAACTATGGCTACACCTTC. Translated, it gives CASSMAAGTANYGYTF.

The V gene is TRBV6-2 or TRBV6-3, the J gene TRBJ2-3; D is unresolved. Germline V gene sequence: CDR1 MNHEY, CDR2 SVGEGT. The V and J ends lost 2 bases and 5 bases respectively, with 5 bases between them. CDR3 size: 12 residues. Written as DNA, the CDR3 is TGTGCCAGCAGTTACGTGGGAGATACGCAGTATTTT. This sequence encodes CASSYVGDTQYF.

The chain recombines TRBV25-1 with TRBJ1-1, with D tentatively TRBD1 (6 bases). Trimming removed 3 bases from V and 6 bases from J, with 14 bases in between. The CDR3 consists of 14 residues. Germline V gene sequence: CDR1 MGHDK, CDR2 SYGVNS. The CDR3 spells CASSDVLRGSEAFF. DNA for the CDR3: TGTGCCAGCAGTGACGTACTTAGGGGGTCTGAAGCTTTCTTT.

The chain has TRBV6-5 and TRBJ2-5, with D possibly called TRBD1 or TRBD2 (6 bases each). Germline CDR1 and CDR2: MNHEY and SVGAGI. V was pared by 7 bases and J by 4 bases, with 13 bases between. The CDR3 runs to 13 residues. CDR3: CASTRGDRETQYF. The DNA of the CDR3 is TGTGCCAGCACAAGGGGGGACCGAGAGACCCAGTACTTC.

The V gene is TRBV5-1, the J gene TRBJ1-3; possibly TRBD1 for D (5 bases). CDR1 and CDR2 (germline): SGHRS, YFSETQ. The CDR3 runs 15 residues. V lost 4 bases to trimming and J lost 0 bases, with 11 bases between them. The CDR3 sequence is CASSIGTDSGNTIYF. The CDR3 DNA is TGCGCCAGCAGCATTGGGACGGACTCTGGAAACACCATATATTTT.